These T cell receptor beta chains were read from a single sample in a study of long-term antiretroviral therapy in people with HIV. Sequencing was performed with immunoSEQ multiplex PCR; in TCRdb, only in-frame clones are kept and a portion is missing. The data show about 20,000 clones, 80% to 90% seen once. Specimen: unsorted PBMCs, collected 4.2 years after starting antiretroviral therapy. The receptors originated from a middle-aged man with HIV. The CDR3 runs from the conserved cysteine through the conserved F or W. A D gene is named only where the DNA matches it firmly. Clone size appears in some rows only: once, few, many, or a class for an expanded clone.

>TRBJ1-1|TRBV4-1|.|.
TGCGCCAGCAGTATGGTAGGGGGCACTGAAGCTTTCTTT
CASSMVGGTEAFF
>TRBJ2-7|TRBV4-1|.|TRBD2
TGCGCCAGCAGCCAAGTGGGGGGGTGGGAGCAGTACTTC
CASSQVGGWEQYF
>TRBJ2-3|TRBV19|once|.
TGTGCCAGTAGTATAGGTGGCCTTAGCACAGATACGCAGTATTTT
CASSIGGLSTDTQYF
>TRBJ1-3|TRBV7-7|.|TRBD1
TGTGCCAGCAGCAGGGGGCCCGGAAACACCATATATTTT
CASSRGPGNTIYF
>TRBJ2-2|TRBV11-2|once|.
TGTGCCAGCAGCTTCGCAGGGAACGGGGAGCTGTTTTTT
CASSFAGNGELFF
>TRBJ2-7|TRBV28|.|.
TGTGCCAGCAGTCTCGGATTCTCCTACGAGCAGTACTTC
CASSLGFSYEQYF
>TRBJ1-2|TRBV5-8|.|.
TGTGCCAGCACCCAAGCTGGGACACTTAACTATGGCTACACCTTC
CASTQAGTLNYGYTF
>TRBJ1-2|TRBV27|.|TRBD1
TGTGCCAGCAGCTCCCGGGACAGGGGAGGGTTTGGCTACACCTTC
CASSSRDRGGFGYTF
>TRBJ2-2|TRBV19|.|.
TGTGCCAGTAGTATTGCTGGCACCGGGGAGCTGTTTTTT
CASSIAGTGELFF
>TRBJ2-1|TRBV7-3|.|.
TGTGCCAGCAGCCCTACACTAGCACGGAATGAGCAGTTCTTC
CASSPTLARNEQFF
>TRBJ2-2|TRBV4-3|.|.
TGCGCCAGCAGCCAGGGTTTGACTAGTTCGGCCGGGGAGCTGTTTTTT
CASSQGLTSSAGELFF
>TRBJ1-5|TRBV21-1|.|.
TGTGCCAGCAGCACAAGGACAGGGAATAGCAATCAGCCCCAGCATTTT
CASSTRTGNSNQPQHF
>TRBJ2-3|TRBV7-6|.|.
TGTGCCAGCAGTTCCGGGGCGAGCACAGATACGCAGTATTTT
CASSSGASTDTQYF
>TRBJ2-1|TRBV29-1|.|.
TGCAGCGTTGAGTTTGTCGGGAGCTACAATGAGCAGTTCTTC
CSVEFVGSYNEQFF
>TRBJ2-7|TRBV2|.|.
TGTGCCAGCAGTCCGGGACACAATCCCTACGAGCAGTACTTC
CASSPGHNPYEQYF
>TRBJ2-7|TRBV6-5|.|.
TGTGCCAGCAGTACCACAGGGTTACAAGACGAGCAGTACTTC
CASSTTGLQDEQYF
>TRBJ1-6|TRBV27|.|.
TGTGCCAGCAAATCGCTTCAGGGGTGGGATTCACCCCTCCACTTT
CASKSLQGWDSPLHF
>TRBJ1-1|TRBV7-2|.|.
TGTGCCAGCAGCCCCGAAGGAACCTTTGACGCTTTCTTT
CASSPEGTFDAFF
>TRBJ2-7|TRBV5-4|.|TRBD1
TGTGCCAGCAGCTTGGAAAGGGACAGGGGATCCTACGAGCAGTACTTC
CASSLERDRGSYEQYF